The 27 T cell receptor beta chains in this list originate from one sample, sequenced in a study of cytomegalovirus exposure and HLA in healthy donors. PCR employed 60 Vbeta and 13 Jbeta primers. Libraries were prepared by immunoSEQ multiplex PCR; TCRdb keeps only in-frame clonotypes and omits some of them. The sample has roughly 150,000 clones, around three quarters seen once. Sequencing was carried out using PBMCs. These receptors were obtained from a man aged 45-60 years in good health and CMV-seropositive.

This clone occurred a few times. The chain employs TRBV29-1 and TRBJ2-5, with 12 positions matching TRBD2. CDR1 and CDR2 from the germline V gene are SQVTM and ANQGSEA. The CDR3 sequence is 13 residues long. The trim removed 7 bases at V and 5 bases at J, leaving 5 bases unmatched. The CDR3 loop is CSGTSGETETQYF. CDR3 in DNA: TGCAGCGGGACTAGCGGGGAAACGGAGACCCAGTACTTC.

The chain links TRBV10-3 to TRBJ1-2; 10 bases are a match to TRBD1. The germline CDR1 and CDR2 sequences are ENHRY and SYGVKD. V gave up 10 bases and J gave up 4 bases; unmatched junction bases: 9. This CDR3 spans 14 amino acids. DNA of the CDR3: TGTGCCACCTGGACAGGGGGAATAGTCTATGGCTACACCTTC. It yields the protein CATWTGGIVYGYTF.

The genes are TRBV6-6 and TRBJ2-4; 7 nucleotides align to TRBD1. This CDR3 is 14 amino acids long. In germline, CDR1 is MNHNY, CDR2 SVGAGI (reference sequence). The junction had 7 bases not matched to a gene; V was cut back by 3 bases and J by 8 bases. The CDR3 protein is CASSYIRGLDIQYF. CDR3 DNA sequence: TGTGCCAGCAGTTATATAAGGGGGCTTGACATTCAGTACTTC.

The chain is built from TRBV19 and TRBJ2-7; 11 bases map to TRBD2. The CDR3 sequence is 14 residues long. The V segment lost 6 bases and the J segment 3 bases; nucleotides outside the gene matches: 4. Germline CDR1 LNHDA, CDR2 SQIVND (reference sequence). The CDR3 region has the DNA TGTGCCAGTAGCCTAGCGGGGGGAAACTACGAGCAGTACTTC. Encoded protein: CASSLAGGNYEQYF.

The chain carries TRBV6-5 and TRBJ1-6, with a weak D call TRBD1 (6 bases). CDR1 is MNHEY, CDR2 SVGAGI, per germline. The CDR3 contains 16 residues. V was cut by 2 bases and J by 13 bases, with 21 bases left in between. The CDR3 spells CASSYGSTGISWPLHF. The CDR3 DNA is TGTGCCAGCAGTTACGGATCAACAGGGATCTCGTGGCCCCTCCACTTT.

V usage is TRBV6-5 and J usage is TRBJ1-2; D may be TRBD1 (5 bases). The CDR3 covers 16 residues. Trimming left V 2 bases short and J 4 bases short, with 17 bases between. The germline V gene has CDR1 MNHEY and CDR2 SVGAGI. CDR3 loop: CASSYGTGLGLYGYTF. For the CDR3, the DNA is TGTGCCAGCAGTTACGGGACCGGCTTGGGACTCTATGGCTACACCTTC.

The V gene is TRBV9, the J gene TRBJ1-5; D gene unclear. This CDR3 region has 16 residues. CDR1 and CDR2 from the germline V gene are SGDLS and YYNGEE. V was cut by 0 bases and J by 0 bases, with 10 bases left in between. The DNA of the CDR3 is TGTGCCAGCAGCGTAGCCACAGTCTATAGCAATCAGCCCCAGCATTTT. It encodes CASSVATVYSNQPQHF.

In its sample, this clone was seen once. The chain has TRBV6-5 and TRBJ1-3, with D perhaps matching TRBD1 (5 bases). The CDR3 runs 14 residues. The germline V gene has CDR1 MNHEY and CDR2 SVGAGI. Trimming shortened V by 7 bases and J by 0 bases, and 10 bases separated the two germline ends. Here the CDR3 reads CASNPTVSGNTIYF. In DNA form, the CDR3 reads TGTGCCAGCAACCCGACAGTCTCTGGAAACACCATATATTTT.

As for this clone: This same CDR3 is encoded by further DNA sequences in the sample. The gene calls are TRBV7-2 and TRBJ1-5; possible D gene TRBD1, 5 bases. Germline CDR1 reads SGHTA; CDR2 reads FQGNSA. Deletions cut 1 base from V and 3 bases from J, with 7 bases between. The CDR3 has 14 residues. CDR3 residues: CASSLEGSNQPQHF. The CDR3 DNA sequence: TGTGCCAGCAGCTTAGAGGGGTCCAATCAGCCCCAGCATTTT.

The chain carries TRBV10-2 and TRBJ1-4, with 7 bases that match TRBD1. This CDR3 has 14 residues. CDR1 and CDR2 (germline): WSHSY, SAAADI. The V segment lost 2 bases and the J segment 8 bases; nucleotides outside the gene matches: 5. CDR3 coding DNA: TGCGCCAGCAGTGAGGCACGGGACAGCGAAAAACTGTTTTTT. This sequence encodes CASSEARDSEKLFF.

The chain carries TRBV5-5 and TRBJ2-3; a possible D gene is TRBD2 (6 bases). V was cut by 2 bases and J by 5 bases, with 15 bases left in between. Per germline, CDR1 SGHKS and CDR2 YYEKEE (reference sequence). The CDR3 contains 15 residues. The CDR3 sequence is CASSLFGGVIDTQYF. The CDR3 DNA follows: TGTGCCAGCAGCTTATTCGGGGGAGTTATAGATACGCAGTATTTT.

This clone was detected only a few times. The chain uses TRBV4-3 and TRBJ2-2, with TRBD1 matching 7 bases. Looked up from germline, CDR1 is LGHNA and CDR2 is YSLEER. V was pared by 4 bases and J by 2 bases, with 10 bases of the junction left unmatched. The CDR3 covers 17 residues. CDR3 region: CASSLNVWTGNTGELFF. DNA for the CDR3: TGCGCCAGCAGCCTAAATGTGTGGACAGGAAACACCGGGGAGCTGTTTTTT.

The chain couples TRBV5-1 to TRBJ1-4; 8 bases fit TRBD1. V lost 4 bases and J lost 6; bases outside the gene matches: 5. In germline, CDR1 is SGHRS, CDR2 YFSETQ. The CDR3 has 14 amino acids. DNA of the CDR3: TGCGCCAGCAGCCCAGACAGGGGAGATGAAAAACTGTTTTTT. Protein sequence: CASSPDRGDEKLFF.

This chain links TRBV4-2 with TRBJ2-1, with TRBD2 as a possible D gene (7 bases). From germline, CDR1 is LGHNA and CDR2 YNFKEQ. The V end lost 0 bases, the J end lost 10 bases, and 16 bases lay between the germline ends. The CDR3 runs 15 residues. The CDR3 bases are TGTGCCAGCAGCCAAGAGGGGGGGGCGTTGGCGGAGCAGTTCTTC. Translated, it gives CASSQEGGALAEQFF.

This chain connects TRBV21-1 to TRBJ2-1; the table's D call TRBD1 went unverified against the DNA. TRBV21-1 is labeled a pseudogene. The CDR3 has 17 amino acids. The CDR3 reads CASSKPLTGTGHNEQFF. For the CDR3, the DNA is TGTGCCAGCAGCAAACCTCTTACAGGGACAGGCCACAATGAGCAGTTCTTC.

This chain links TRBV9 with TRBJ2-7; 9 bases match TRBD1. Germline lookup yields CDR1 SGDLS and CDR2 YYNGEE. The trim removed 0 bases at V and 3 bases at J, leaving 7 bases unmatched. The length of the CDR3 is 16 residues. The CDR3 spells CASSVGVPGQGYEQYF. The CDR3 DNA reads as TGTGCCAGCAGCGTAGGAGTACCGGGACAGGGCTACGAGCAGTACTTC.

The chain combines TRBV12-5 with TRBJ2-3; 8 bases map to TRBD2. This CDR3 comprises 17 residues. CDR1 is LGHNT and CDR2 is FRNRAP in the germline V gene. The ends lost 0 bases at V and 0 bases at J; junction bases unmatched: 5. CDR3 residues: CASGLVSGGSSTDTQYF. In DNA, the CDR3 is TGTGCTAGTGGTTTGGTAAGCGGGGGTTCTAGCACAGATACGCAGTATTTT.

V and J are TRBV4-2 and TRBJ2-7, with 11 bases aligning to TRBD2. The CDR3 is made up of 14 amino acids. CDR1 is LGHNA, CDR2 YNFKEQ, per germline. With V trimmed by 6 bases and J by 0 bases, 1 base remained unmatched. The CDR3 here is CASRLAGDSYEQYF. CDR3 nucleotides: TGTGCCAGCAGACTAGCGGGGGACTCCTACGAGCAGTACTTC.

A single count supports this clone. The V and J genes are TRBV2 and TRBJ1-6; the D gene is possibly TRBD1 (5 bases). CDR3 length: 14 amino acids. Germline lookup yields CDR1 SNHLY and CDR2 FYNNEI. The V end lost 0 bases, the J end lost 10 bases, and 10 bases lay between the germline ends. In nucleotides, the CDR3 is TGTGCCAGCAGTGAAGCTGTTGGGGCCTCACCCCTCCACTTT. This translates into CASSEAVGASPLHF.

The chain links TRBV6-1 to TRBJ2-2; 14 bases fit TRBD2. Germline trimming cut 6 bases from V and 4 bases from J; bases unmatched to any gene: 1. Germline V CDR1 and CDR2: MNHNS, SASEGT. The CDR3 covers 15 residues. The CDR3 region is CASRGLAGVTGELFF. CDR3 DNA: TGTGCCAGCAGGGGACTAGCGGGGGTCACCGGGGAGCTGTTTTTT.

This clone was picked up a small number of times. V usage is TRBV28 and J usage is TRBJ2-7, with no clear D. This CDR3 contains 14 residues. Trimming shortened V by 2 bases and J by 6 bases, and 14 bases separated the two germline ends. Germline CDR1 is MDHEN and CDR2 is SYDVKM. This CDR3 is CASSLAFYRSEQYF. The CDR3 region has the DNA TGTGCCAGCAGTTTAGCCTTTTACCGGAGCGAGCAGTACTTC.

The chain uses TRBV7-8 and TRBJ1-1; D remains unclear. Trimming removed 5 bases at V and 1 base at J, with 17 bases between. The CDR3 covers 16 residues. The germline V gene has CDR1 SGHVS and CDR2 FQNEAQ. The CDR3 DNA reads as TGTGCCAGCAGCCCTACGCCGGGGAAGGGGAACACTGAAGCTTTCTTT. It specifies CASSPTPGKGNTEAFF.

The chain employs TRBV4-1 and TRBJ1-2, with D perhaps TRBD1 (5 bases). Trimming shortened V by 0 bases and J by 8 bases, and 16 bases separated the two germline ends. The CDR3 has 15 residues. The germline CDR1 and CDR2 sequences are MGHRA and YSYEKL. The CDR3 coding sequence is TGCGCCAGCAGCCAAGAGTCGCTGGGACTTCGAGGCTACACCTTC. This translates into CASSQESLGLRGYTF.

The chain joins TRBV27 to TRBJ1-2; TRBD1 matches at 12 bases. CDR3 length: 17 residues. Germline V lookup: CDR1 MNHEY, CDR2 SMNVEV (reference sequence). The ends lost 5 bases at V and 4 bases at J; junction bases unmatched: 11. The CDR3 DNA reads TGTGCCAGCAGTCCCGGGACAGGGGGCGTATTTCTCTATGGCTACACCTTC. Its protein is CASSPGTGGVFLYGYTF.

The chain uses TRBV2 and TRBJ1-5, with D unclear. The CDR3 is 14 amino acids. The V end lost 8 bases, the J end lost 4 bases, and 15 bases lay between the germline ends. Germline CDR1 and CDR2: SNHLY and FYNNEI. CDR3 coding DNA: TGTGCCAGCGGGCCCTTCGGCAGGAATCAGCCCCAGCATTTT. Translating gives CASGPFGRNQPQHF.

This rearrangement joins TRBV7-3 to TRBJ2-5, with 10 bases that match TRBD2. Germline V lookup: CDR1 SGHTA, CDR2 FQGTGA. The CDR3 length is 16 residues. V lost 5 bases, J lost 5 bases, and 11 bases stayed unmatched. The CDR3: CASSAAPAGGPETQYF. The CDR3 DNA sequence: TGTGCCAGCAGCGCCGCCCCAGCGGGGGGGCCTGAGACCCAGTACTTC.

A few counts support this clone. The chain links TRBV6-5 to TRBJ1-5, with D unclear. Trimming removed 5 bases at V and 0 bases at J, with 8 bases between. Germline lookup yields CDR1 MNHEY and CDR2 SVGAGI. The CDR3 runs 14 residues. CDR3 amino acids: CASSAQSSNQPQHF. CDR3 nucleotide sequence: TGTGCCAGCAGTGCCCAGTCTAGCAATCAGCCCCAGCATTTT.